This T cell receptor (beta chain) was recovered during a study of molecular identifiers for immune sequencing clone quantification. Turning to the study itself: Replicate experiments took RNA from about 21,000 or 97,000 naive CD8 cells, divided it five ways and sequenced four.

A single record per CDR3 protein comes from TCRdb applying MiXCR to the PCR reads. Of tens of thousands of distinct CDR3 sequences listed, around 18% are singletons. The germline V gene encodes CDR1 LNHDA and CDR2 SQIVND (reference sequence). The length of the CDR3 is 15 residues. V lost 6 bases and J lost 0; bases outside the gene matches: 5. The sample holds many counts of this clonotype. This chain connects TRBV19 to TRBJ1-1; 9 bases are a match to TRBD1. This sequence was found in a human donor in good health. Some libraries in this study had Jurkat cell RNA spiked in. Sequencing was done on a sample of naive CD8+ T cells from blood, with Jurkat cell RNA spiked in. Subset denoted: FACS-sorted CD8+CD4-CCR7+CD45RA+ naive T cells. CDR3 protein: CASRIWTGVNTEAFF. For the CDR3, the DNA is TGTGCCAGTAGGATATGGACAGGGGTGAACACTGAAGCTTTCTTT.